Reported below is one TCR beta chain. This specimen belongs to a study of T cell responses to AZD1222 COVID-19 vaccine. The V and J ends lost 2 bases and 0 bases respectively, with 11 bases between them. CDR3 length: 17 residues. The V gene's germline CDR1 is MDHEN and CDR2 SYDVKM. Some clones are missing from TCRdb's copy, which holds only in-frame ones; the method was immunoSEQ multiplex PCR. In the table there are about 160,000 clones, around nine tenths of which are singletons. The V gene is TRBV28, the J gene TRBJ2-6; D might be TRBD1 (6 bases). The receptor comes from an adult in good health. Sequencing used peripheral blood, obtained on day 0 of AZD1222 vaccination. DNA for the CDR3: TGTGCCAGCAGTTTAGTCCAGGGGAACTCTGGGGCCAACGTCCTGACTTTC. This gives the protein CASSLVQGNSGANVLTF. Combining the CDR3 with reference TRBV28 and TRBJ2-6 gives the whole variable domain DVKVTQSSRYLVKRTGEKVFLECVQDMDHENMFWYRQDPGLGLRLIYFSYDVKMKEKGDIPEGYSVSREKKERFSLILESASTNQTSMYLCASSLVQGNSGANVLTFGAGSRLTVL.